Shown below are 23 T cell receptor beta chains from a single sample sequenced in a study of human T cells and chemical hapten exposure. Time point of the sample: patch test 3, about 24 weeks after DPC sensitization. Treatment noted: therapeutic diphenylcyclopropenone sensitization with weekly scalp DPC. TCRdb re-analysed the RACE reads in MiXCR, keeping a single row per CDR3 protein. The sample yields 150,000 to 200,000 distinct CDR3 sequences, roughly a quarter seen once. Source: whole blood, taken in connection with sensitization to the hapten diphenylcyclopropenone (DPC). The receptor set was obtained from a woman aged 40 to 49 with alopecia areata. Some clones in this sample may be carry-over from other donors' samples.

This clonotype has at least ten counts. This chain uses TRBV28 with TRBJ2-3, with a possible D match to TRBD1 (5 bases). The CDR3 covers 17 residues. CDR1 is MDHEN and CDR2 is SYDVKM in the germline V gene. Trimming shortened V by 3 bases and J by 5 bases, and 21 bases separated the two germline ends. The CDR3 loop reads CASSFPPLGAVRDTQYF. The CDR3 nucleotides are TGTGCCAGCAGTTTCCCACCCTTAGGGGCGGTGAGAGATACGCAGTATTTT.

This clonotype was seen only a few times. The chain uses TRBV12-3 or TRBV12-4 and TRBJ2-3, with D perhaps TRBD2 (5 bases). This CDR3 spans 16 amino acids. Between the trimmed V and J ends, which lost 5 bases and 2 bases, there was a span of 17 bases. CDR3 coding DNA: TGTGCCAGCAGTCGACTGGGGAGTCGGAACACAGATACGCAGTATTTT. Protein: CASSRLGSRNTDTQYF.

This clonotype was picked up a small number of times. J is TRBJ2-7 and V is TRBV7-2; 8 bases line up with TRBD1. CDR1 is SGHTA and CDR2 is FQGNSA in the germline V gene. This CDR3 comprises 13 residues. The junction had 9 bases not matched to a gene; V was cut back by 7 bases and J by 7 bases. The CDR3 here is CASTARGLREQYF. The CDR3 DNA reads as TGTGCCAGCACCGCCAGGGGGCTGCGTGAGCAGTACTTC.

CDR3 amino acids: CATPTQHF. The CDR3 nucleotides read TGCGCCACCCCGACCCAGCATTTT. This sequence joins TRBV5-1 and TRBJ1-5; the D is unclear. Germline V gene sequence: CDR1 SGHRS, CDR2 YFSETQ. With 9 bases removed from V and 11 bases from J, the gap between germline ends came to 6 bases. The CDR3 is made up of 8 amino acids.

This clonotype was picked up one time. This rearrangement joins TRBV28 to TRBJ1-5; D is unclear. The CDR3 is 14 residues long. V lost 5 bases, J lost 2 bases, and 10 bases lay in between. Germline V lookup: CDR1 MDHEN, CDR2 SYDVKM. The CDR3 protein is CASSLDTRNQPQHF. The CDR3 region has the DNA TGTGCCAGCAGTCTCGACACCCGCAATCAGCCCCAGCATTTT.

This clonotype has at least ten counts. The rearrangement uses TRBV7-9 and TRBJ2-3; D is undetermined. Trimming left V 6 bases short and J 3 bases short, with 7 bases between. Germline V gene data show CDR1 as SEHNR and CDR2 as FQNEAQ (reference sequence). The CDR3 spans 12 residues. The CDR3 nucleotides read TGTGCCAGCAGGGTCGGAACAGATACGCAGTATTTT. This translates into CASRVGTDTQYF. Variable domain in full (rest from reference TRBV7-9 and TRBJ2-3): DTGVSQNPRHKITKRGQNVTFRCDPISEHNRLYWYRQTLGQGPEFLTYFQNEAQLEKSRLLSDRFSAERPKGSFSTLEIQRTEQGDSAMYLCASRVGTDTQYFGPGTRLTVL.

The chain carries TRBV3-1 and TRBJ1-5, with D possibly being TRBD1 (6 bases). CDR1 and CDR2 from the germline V gene are LGHDT and YNNKEL (reference sequence). Deletions cut 4 bases from V and 3 bases from J, with 13 bases between. This CDR3 has 15 residues. For the CDR3, the DNA is TGTGCCAGCAGCCTCGGGACAAGCAACAATCAGCCCCAGCATTTT. As protein: CASSLGTSNNQPQHF.

This chain connects TRBV7-8 to TRBJ1-6; D may be TRBD1 (5 bases). Trimming took 2 bases from V and 10 from J, leaving 12 bases between them. The CDR3 has 14 residues. From germline, CDR1 is SGHVS and CDR2 FQNEAQ. CDR3 bases: TGTGCCAGCAGCTTAACGGCAGGGCGGTCACCCCTCCACTTT. Translating it yields CASSLTAGRSPLHF.

This clonotype was seen at least ten times. The chain links TRBV6-4 to TRBJ2-6, with D tentatively TRBD1 or TRBD2 (5 bases each). The V and J ends lost 4 bases and 2 bases respectively, with 9 bases between them. Germline CDR1 MRHNA, CDR2 SNTAGT. CDR3 length: 15 amino acids. In nucleotides, the CDR3 is TGTGCCAGCAGTGGGGGGTCGGCTGGGGCCAACGTCCTGACTTTC. Amino acid sequence: CASSGGSAGANVLTF.

The table lists this clonotype with many counts. The rearrangement uses TRBV7-2 and TRBJ2-7; 10 bases map to TRBD1. This CDR3 spans 13 amino acids. Germline assignment: CDR1 SGHTA and CDR2 FQGNSA. V gave up 5 bases and J gave up 4 bases; unmatched junction bases: 2. The CDR3 reads CASSRDRGYEQYF. In DNA, the CDR3 is TGTGCCAGCAGCCGGGACAGGGGATACGAGCAGTACTTC.

The V gene is TRBV11-3, the J gene TRBJ2-1, with 10 bases identical to TRBD2. This CDR3 is built from 15 residues. The V and J ends lost 5 bases and 6 bases, in that order; junction bases with no gene match: 7. Germline lookup yields CDR1 SGHNT and CDR2 YENEEA. The CDR3 is CASSGLAGVSNEQFF. The CDR3 DNA sequence: TGTGCCAGCAGCGGGCTAGCGGGAGTCTCCAATGAGCAGTTCTTC. Complete variable domain (other parts from reference TRBV11-3 and TRBJ2-1): EAGVVQSPRYKIIEKKQPVAFWCNPISGHNTLYWYLQNLGQGPELLIRYENEEAVDDSQLPKDRFSAERLKGVDSTLKIQPAELGDSAVYLCASSGLAGVSNEQFFGPGTRLTVL.

This clonotype has just a few counts. The chain employs TRBV5-1 and TRBJ2-5, with D possibly matching TRBD2 (5 bases). The germline CDR1 and CDR2 sequences are SGHRS and YFSETQ. V dropped 4 bases and J dropped 0 bases, with 7 bases sitting between them. This CDR3 is 13 amino acids long. CDR3 sequence: CASSRGYQETQYF. Here the CDR3 DNA reads TGCGCCAGCAGCCGGGGTTACCAAGAGACCCAGTACTTC.

This clonotype was found a few times. The rearrangement joins TRBV7-9 to TRBJ1-4, with 7 bases that match TRBD1. J was trimmed by 5 bases and V by 4 bases; bases with no gene match: 7. The germline V gene encodes CDR1 SEHNR and CDR2 FQNEAQ (reference sequence). This CDR3 has 15 amino acids. CDR3 loop: CASSSTGAGNEKLFF. The DNA for the CDR3 is TGTGCCAGCAGCTCCACAGGGGCCGGGAATGAAAAACTGTTTTTT. The complete variable domain, with remaining parts taken from reference TRBV7-9 and TRBJ1-4, reads DTGVSQNPRHKITKRGQNVTFRCDPISEHNRLYWYRQTLGQGPEFLTYFQNEAQLEKSRLLSDRFSAERPKGSFSTLEIQRTEQGDSAMYLCASSSTGAGNEKLFFGSGTQLSVL.

This sequence joins TRBV11-3 and TRBJ1-5; no clear D gene. Germline V CDR1 and CDR2: SGHNT, YENEEA. The CDR3 loop spans 12 amino acids. The ends were cut back, 4 bases at V and 9 bases at J, with 10 bases in the middle. The CDR3 here is CASSSGRVPQHF. DNA for the CDR3: TGTGCCAGCAGCTCTGGACGGGTGCCCCAGCATTTT.

This clonotype was counted only a few times. The rearrangement links TRBV6-1 to TRBJ2-5; weak D call: TRBD2 (6 bases). The CDR3 is made up of 13 amino acids. Trimming took off 8 bases at V and 4 bases at J, with 14 bases between the two ends. Germline loops: CDR1 MNHNS, CDR2 SASEGT. CDR3 region: CASFMSGRETQYF. DNA of the CDR3: TGTGCCAGCTTTATGAGCGGGCGAGAGACCCAGTACTTC.

In DNA, the CDR3 is TGTGCCAGCAGCGTAGGGGGGACAGGGCTCCACGAGCAGTACTTC. The encoded protein is CASSVGGTGLHEQYF. The chain couples TRBV9 to TRBJ2-7, with 9 nucleotides matching TRBD1. The CDR3 runs 15 residues. Germline lookup yields CDR1 SGDLS and CDR2 YYNGEE. V was clipped by 0 bases and J by 5 bases; unmatched bases: 6.

The chain employs TRBV6-2 or TRBV6-3 and TRBJ2-5, with 12 bases lining up with TRBD2. J gave up 4 bases and V 2 bases, and 2 bases lay outside the gene matches. Germline V gives CDR1 MNHEY, CDR2 SVGEGT. The CDR3 length is 15 residues. The CDR3 nucleotides are TGTGCCAGCAGTTACCTAGCGGGAGGGCCAGAGACCCAGTACTTC. It encodes CASSYLAGGPETQYF.

The V gene is TRBV7-8, the J gene TRBJ1-1; no definite D call. Trimming took 0 bases from V and 1 from J, leaving 6 bases between them. CDR3 length equals 14 residues. Germline-derived CDR1 and CDR2 are SGHVS and FQNEAQ. The CDR3 reads CASSLALGNTEAFF. CDR3 nucleotide sequence: TGTGCCAGCAGCTTAGCGTTAGGGAACACTGAAGCTTTCTTT.

This clonotype came up a few times. The chain joins TRBV29-1 to TRBJ2-3; tentatively, D is TRBD2 (6 bases). Trimming took 6 bases from V and 1 from J, leaving 11 bases between them. This CDR3 comprises 13 residues. Germline-derived CDR1 and CDR2 are SQVTM and ANQGSEA. CDR3 nucleotide sequence: TGCAGCGTAACGGGAGCCGGCACAGATACGCAGTATTTT. It specifies CSVTGAGTDTQYF.

The V and J genes are TRBV12-3 or TRBV12-4 and TRBJ2-7, with 13 bases lining up with TRBD2. With V trimmed by 5 bases and J by 2 bases, 9 bases remained unmatched. The CDR3 has 17 residues. As DNA, the CDR3 is TGTGCCAGCAGTCATGGACTAGCGGGGGCGTCAGCCTACGAGCAGTACTTC. Its translation is CASSHGLAGASAYEQYF.

This clonotype was counted many times. This chain connects TRBV6-5 to TRBJ2-1; D is unclear. The CDR3 length is 15 residues. CDR1 and CDR2 (germline): MNHEY, SVGAGI. V was cut by 2 bases and J by 6 bases, with 14 bases left in between. The CDR3 DNA sequence: TGTGCCAGCAGTTACGCTGGGTCACTCCCCAATGAGCAGTTCTTC. Translating it yields CASSYAGSLPNEQFF.

This chain joins TRBV5-1 and TRBJ1-2, with 8 bases identical to TRBD1. CDR1 is SGHRS and CDR2 is YFSETQ in the germline V gene. CDR3 length: 14 amino acids. Trimming took 3 bases from V and 7 from J; bases not matched to a gene: 8. The CDR3 sequence: CASSSRQGRSGYTF. As DNA, the CDR3 is TGCGCCAGCAGCTCACGACAGGGGCGGTCTGGCTACACCTTC.

This clonotype was picked up a small number of times. The chain employs TRBV7-6 and TRBJ2-1, with TRBD2 as a possible D gene (5 bases). Looked up from germline, CDR1 is SGHVS and CDR2 is FNYEAQ. The V gene lost 1 base and the J gene lost 0 bases, with 10 bases spanning the gap. The CDR3 is 16 amino acids. CDR3 loop: CASSLEADISYNEQFF. The CDR3, as DNA: TGTGCCAGCAGCTTAGAAGCGGATATCTCCTACAATGAGCAGTTCTTC.